The clone carrying this TCR beta chain was found a few times. Its antigen remains unidentified. The DNA is left out, because the CDR3 cannot be placed on it with certainty; the CDR3 is given as TCRdb lists it. This sample stems from a study of blood T cells in healthy people across ages. A second PCR, run for roughly 7 to 12 cycles, used a sample-barcoded 5' primer plus a J-beta primer mix. TCRdb reprocessed the 5' RACE reads via MiXCR and lists one record per CDR3 protein. The sample lists under 850,000 distinct CDR3 sequences; 36% were seen once. The CDR3 is 15 amino acids in total, end residues counted. Germline V CDR1 and CDR2: MNHEY, SVGEGT. General study results and limits: The unknown donor CMV status may have confounded expanded clonotype changes.

Researchers report isolating at least 7 million PBMCs per sample. Total RNA, at least 5.5 micrograms per sample, was extracted from PBMCs. Sample: blood. This TCR was recovered from a man between 18 and 35 years old in good health. The chain links TRBV6-2 or TRBV6-3 to TRBJ2-3; the DNA was not compared with TRBD1, the D call given in the table. CDR3 amino acids: CASSYVGSWGQGTYF.